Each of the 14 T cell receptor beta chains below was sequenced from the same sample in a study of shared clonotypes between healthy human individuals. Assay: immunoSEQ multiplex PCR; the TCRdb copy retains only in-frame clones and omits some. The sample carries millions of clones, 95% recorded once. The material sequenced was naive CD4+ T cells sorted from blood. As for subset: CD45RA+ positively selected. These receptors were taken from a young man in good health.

In DNA, the CDR3 is TGTGCCTGGAAGGGCTACAGGGCCCAAGAGACCCAGTACTTC. This encodes CAWKGYRAQETQYF. This sequence joins TRBV30 and TRBJ2-5; D may be TRBD1 (6 bases). Per germline, CDR1 GTSNPN and CDR2 SVGIG (reference sequence). CDR3 length: 14 amino acids. With 4 bases removed from V and 1 base from J, the gap between germline ends came to 13 bases.

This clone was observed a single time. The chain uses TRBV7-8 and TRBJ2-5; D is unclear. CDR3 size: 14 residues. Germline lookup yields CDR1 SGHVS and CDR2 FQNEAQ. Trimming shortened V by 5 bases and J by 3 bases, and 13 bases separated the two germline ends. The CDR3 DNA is TGTGCCAGCAGCCCGGTTACGGGTGAAGAGACCCAGTACTTC. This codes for CASSPVTGEETQYF.

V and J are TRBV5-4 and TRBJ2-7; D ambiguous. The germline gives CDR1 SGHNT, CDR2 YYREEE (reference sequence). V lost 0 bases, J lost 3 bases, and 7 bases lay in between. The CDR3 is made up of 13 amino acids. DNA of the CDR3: TGTGCCAGCAGCTTGGATTGGGGCTACGAGCAGTACTTC. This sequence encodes CASSLDWGYEQYF.

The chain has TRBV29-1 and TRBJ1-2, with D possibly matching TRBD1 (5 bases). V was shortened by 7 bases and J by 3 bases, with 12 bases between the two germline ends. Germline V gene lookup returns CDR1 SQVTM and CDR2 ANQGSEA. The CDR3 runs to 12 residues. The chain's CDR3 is CSGDTGDYGYTF. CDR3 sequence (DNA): TGCAGCGGCGATACAGGAGACTATGGCTACACCTTC.

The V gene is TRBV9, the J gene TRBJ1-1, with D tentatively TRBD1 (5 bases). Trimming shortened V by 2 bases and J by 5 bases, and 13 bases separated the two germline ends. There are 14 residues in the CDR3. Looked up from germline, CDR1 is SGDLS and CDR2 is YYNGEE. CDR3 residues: CASSVQGLGTEAFF. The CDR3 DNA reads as TGTGCCAGCAGCGTCCAGGGCCTAGGGACTGAAGCTTTCTTT.

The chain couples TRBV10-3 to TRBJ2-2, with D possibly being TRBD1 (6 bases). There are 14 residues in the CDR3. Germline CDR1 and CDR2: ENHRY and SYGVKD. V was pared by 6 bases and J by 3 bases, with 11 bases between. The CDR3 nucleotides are TGTGCCATCAGACAGGGAACGGACACCGGGGAGCTGTTTTTT. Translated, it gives CAIRQGTDTGELFF.

The CDR3: CASSIRTGGGSPLHF. As DNA, the CDR3 is TGTGCCAGTAGTATCAGGACAGGGGGCGGTTCACCCCTCCACTTT. The V gene is TRBV19, the J gene TRBJ1-6; 11 bases are shared with TRBD1. This CDR3 is 15 amino acids long. The trim removed 3 bases at V and 9 bases at J, leaving 4 bases unmatched. In germline, CDR1 is LNHDA, CDR2 SQIVND (reference sequence).

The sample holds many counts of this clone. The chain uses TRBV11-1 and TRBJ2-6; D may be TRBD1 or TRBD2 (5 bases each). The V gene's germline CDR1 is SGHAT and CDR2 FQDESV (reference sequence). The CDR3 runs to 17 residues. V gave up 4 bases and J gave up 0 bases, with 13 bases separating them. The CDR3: CASSSGTGPSGANVLTF. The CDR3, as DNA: TGTGCCAGCAGCTCCGGAACGGGACCCTCTGGGGCCAACGTCCTGACTTTC.

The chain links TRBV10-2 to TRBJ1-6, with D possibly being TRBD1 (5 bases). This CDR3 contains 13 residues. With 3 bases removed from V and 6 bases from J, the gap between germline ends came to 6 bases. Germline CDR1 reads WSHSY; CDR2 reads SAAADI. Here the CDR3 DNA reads TGCGCCAGCAGTGACGGGGGTAATTCACCCCTCCACTTT. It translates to CASSDGGNSPLHF.

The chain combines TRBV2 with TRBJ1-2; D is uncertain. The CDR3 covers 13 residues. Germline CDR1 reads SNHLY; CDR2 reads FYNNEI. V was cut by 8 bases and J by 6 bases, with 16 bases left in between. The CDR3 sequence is CASGNDGFDGYTF. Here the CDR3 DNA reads TGTGCCAGCGGGAACGACGGTTTTGATGGCTACACCTTC. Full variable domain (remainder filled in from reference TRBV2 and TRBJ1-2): EPEVTQTPSHQVTQMGQEVILRCVPISNHLYFYWYRQILGQKVEFLVSFYNNEISEKSEIFDDQFSVERPDGSNFTLKIRSTKLEDSAMYFCASGNDGFDGYTFGSGTRLTVV.

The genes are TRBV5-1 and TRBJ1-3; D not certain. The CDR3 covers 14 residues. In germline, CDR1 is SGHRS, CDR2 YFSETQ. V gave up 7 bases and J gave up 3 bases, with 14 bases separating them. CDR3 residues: CASSNGGSGNTIYF. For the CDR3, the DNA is TGCGCCAGCTCCAACGGAGGGAGTGGAAACACCATATATTTT.

The CDR3 here is CASIQRHHARGGYTF. CDR3 coding DNA: TGTGCCAGCATCCAAAGACACCACGCTCGAGGCGGCTACACCTTC. This chain joins TRBV21-1 and TRBJ1-2. TRBV21-1 is listed as a pseudogene. The CDR3 runs to 15 residues.

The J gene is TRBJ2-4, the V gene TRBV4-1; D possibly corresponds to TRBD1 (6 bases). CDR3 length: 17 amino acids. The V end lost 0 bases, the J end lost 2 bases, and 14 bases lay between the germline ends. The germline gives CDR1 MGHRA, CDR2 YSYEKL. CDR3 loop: CASSQDPARGSKNIQYF. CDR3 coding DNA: TGCGCCAGCAGCCAAGATCCGGCTAGGGGGTCCAAAAACATTCAGTACTTC.

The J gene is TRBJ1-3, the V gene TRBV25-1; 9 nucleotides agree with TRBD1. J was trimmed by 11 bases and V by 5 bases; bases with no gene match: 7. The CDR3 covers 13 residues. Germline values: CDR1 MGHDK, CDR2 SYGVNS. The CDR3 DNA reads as TGTGCCAGCAGTAGCCCGGGACAGGGTGCCATATATTTT. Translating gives CASSSPGQGAIYF.